The 26 T cell receptor beta chains below come from one sample, sequenced in a study of OX40 agonist ivuxolimab in advanced cancers. Using immunoSEQ multiplex PCR, the repertoire was profiled, and TCRdb retains in-frame clones only, with some absent. The sample consists of over 80,000 clones, 80% to 95% of them appearing once. The sample consisted of CD4+ or CD8+ T cells sorted from blood, taken in a trial of the OX40 agonist ivuxolimab. The receptors were gathered from an adult with an advanced solid tumor such as melanoma, head and neck, liver or kidney cancer.

The V and J genes are TRBV7-2 and TRBJ2-1; TRBD2 matches 7 bases. V lost 7 bases, J lost 5 bases, and 11 bases stayed unmatched. The length of the CDR3 is 15 residues. Germline V gives CDR1 SGHTA, CDR2 FQGNSA. Written as DNA, the CDR3 is TGTGCCAGCAAGGGTAGAGGGACTACGAACAATGAGCAGTTCTTC. Translating it yields CASKGRGTTNNEQFF.

V usage is TRBV6-5 and J usage is TRBJ1-2, with D unresolved. CDR3 length equals 14 residues. V was cut by 4 bases and J by 5 bases, with 14 bases left in between. Per germline, CDR1 MNHEY and CDR2 SVGAGI. This CDR3 reads CASSLSPRWYGYTF. The CDR3 DNA is TGTGCCAGCAGTTTATCTCCGAGGTGGTATGGCTACACCTTC.

The J gene is TRBJ2-7, the V gene TRBV12-5; D gene uncertain. Trimming pared 7 bases from V and 6 bases from J, leaving 13 bases between. The CDR3 sequence is 12 residues long. Germline values: CDR1 LGHNT, CDR2 FRNRAP. CDR3: CASAGRTSEQYF. DNA for the CDR3: TGTGCTAGTGCGGGTAGGACGAGCGAGCAGTACTTC.

The chain joins TRBV11-3 to TRBJ2-2; weak D call: TRBD1 (6 bases). CDR3 length: 17 amino acids. V lost 5 bases and J 2 bases, leaving 18 bases between the germline ends. From germline, CDR1 is SGHNT and CDR2 YENEEA. CDR3 sequence reads: CASSPTSGTTNTGELFF. CDR3 nucleotide sequence: TGTGCCAGCAGCCCCACCTCCGGGACAACCAACACCGGGGAGCTGTTTTTT.

This chain uses TRBV18 with TRBJ2-7; TRBD1 aligns across 10 bases. The CDR3 extends over 14 amino acids. Germline values: CDR1 KGHSH, CDR2 LQKENI. With 2 bases clipped from V and 6 bases from J, the junction kept 4 bases outside the gene matches. In nucleotides, the CDR3 is TGTGCCAGCTCACCAGGACAGGGGGTCCCCGAGCAGTACTTC. Encoded protein: CASSPGQGVPEQYF.

The V gene is TRBV11-3, the J gene TRBJ1-2, with TRBD1 matching 7 bases. The CDR3 sequence is 17 residues long. Germline V gives CDR1 SGHNT, CDR2 YENEEA. V shed 5 bases and J 8 bases; nucleotides not matched to a gene: 20. Here the CDR3 DNA reads TGTGCCAGCAGCGTAATGGCAGGGGGGGATACTGGCGGAGGCTACACCTTC. Amino acid sequence: CASSVMAGGDTGGGYTF.

J is TRBJ2-3 and V is TRBV18; 15 bases are shared with TRBD2. In germline, CDR1 is KGHSH, CDR2 LQKENI. The CDR3 runs to 17 residues. Trimming took 3 bases from V and 6 from J; bases not matched to a gene: 7. The CDR3 region has the DNA TGTGCCAGCTCACCGCCGGGACTAGCGGGGGGACGGGATACGCAGTATTTT. Translating it yields CASSPPGLAGGRDTQYF.

The chain has TRBV11-2 and TRBJ2-3, with no clear D. This CDR3 region has 13 residues. Trimming removed 5 bases from V and 6 bases from J, with 12 bases in between. The germline gives CDR1 SGHAT, CDR2 FQNNGV. The CDR3 DNA reads as TGTGCCAGCAGCCCCTCTGGGCCGGATACGCAGTATTTT. Amino acids: CASSPSGPDTQYF. Filled out from reference TRBV11-2 and TRBJ2-3, the complete variable domain reads EAGVAQSPRYKIIEKRQSVAFWCNPISGHATLYWYQQILGQGPKLLIQFQNNGVVDDSQLPKDRFSAERLKGVDSTLKIQPAKLEDSAVYLCASSPSGPDTQYFGPGTRLTVL.

V usage is TRBV7-2 and J usage is TRBJ2-5; 8 positions match TRBD2. This CDR3 spans 16 amino acids. V lost 1 base to trimming and J lost 1 base; unmatched junction nucleotides: 5. Germline loops: CDR1 SGHTA, CDR2 FQGNSA. In DNA form, the CDR3 reads TGTGCCAGCAGCTTAGGTGGTGGACTAGCCCAAGAGACCCAGTACTTC. It is translated as CASSLGGGLAQETQYF.

This rearrangement joins TRBV4-2 to TRBJ1-3; possibly TRBD1 for D (5 bases). CDR1 is LGHNA, CDR2 YNFKEQ, per germline. This CDR3 region has 16 residues. V gave up 4 bases and J gave up 2 bases, with 15 bases separating them. The CDR3 bases are TGTGCCAGCAGCCTGGCCTACGGGGGAACTGGAAACACCATATATTTT. Its translation is CASSLAYGGTGNTIYF.

The J gene is TRBJ2-7, the V gene TRBV11-3, with D unclear. The germline CDR1 and CDR2 sequences are SGHNT and YENEEA. This CDR3 region has 15 residues. Trimming left V 1 base short and J 3 bases short, with 13 bases between. CDR3 DNA sequence: TGTGCCAGCAGCTTAGGGATCGAGGCGTACTACGAGCAGTACTTC. This sequence encodes CASSLGIEAYYEQYF. The entire variable domain, with the rest obtained from reference TRBV11-3 and TRBJ2-7, is as follows: EAGVVQSPRYKIIEKKQPVAFWCNPISGHNTLYWYLQNLGQGPELLIRYENEEAVDDSQLPKDRFSAERLKGVDSTLKIQPAELGDSAVYLCASSLGIEAYYEQYFGPGTRLTVT.

The rearrangement uses TRBV5-1 and TRBJ1-2; 8 bases fit TRBD1. Losses at the gene ends were 4 bases for V and 8 bases for J; bases not matched to a gene: 7. The CDR3 sequence is 13 residues long. Germline assignment: CDR1 SGHRS and CDR2 YFSETQ. Written as DNA, the CDR3 is TGCGCCAGCAGCCCCCAGGGGGCTAACGGCTACACCTTC. Protein: CASSPQGANGYTF.

The V gene is TRBV28, the J gene TRBJ2-7, with 10 bases matching TRBD2. Germline-derived CDR1 and CDR2 are MDHEN and SYDVKM. Losses at the gene ends were 4 bases for V and 4 bases for J; bases not matched to a gene: 13. CDR3 size: 17 residues. CDR3 loop: CASSSHSSSGRSYEQYF. The CDR3 DNA is TGTGCCAGCAGTTCCCACAGCTCTAGCGGGAGATCGTACGAGCAGTACTTC.

The chain is built from TRBV27 and TRBJ1-1; 7 nucleotides match TRBD1. Germline CDR1 reads MNHEY; CDR2 reads SMNVEV (reference sequence). J was trimmed by 3 bases and V by 4 bases; bases with no gene match: 8. This CDR3 comprises 15 residues. CDR3 in DNA: TGTGCCAGCAGTTCTCACAAGGGGGCTGACACTGAAGCTTTCTTT. This translates into CASSSHKGADTEAFF.

The genes are TRBV6-6 and TRBJ2-3; 8 bases fit TRBD1. The CDR3 consists of 13 residues. V lost 5 bases to trimming and J lost 4 bases; unmatched junction nucleotides: 2. Germline lookup yields CDR1 MNHNY and CDR2 SVGAGI (reference sequence). CDR3 in amino acids: CASSGQGSDTQYF. In DNA, the CDR3 is TGTGCCAGCAGTGGACAGGGTTCAGATACGCAGTATTTT.

The V and J genes are TRBV10-3 and TRBJ2-3; 10 bases match TRBD2. J was trimmed by 3 bases and V by 6 bases; bases with no gene match: 3. Germline loops: CDR1 ENHRY, CDR2 SYGVKD. This CDR3 spans 14 amino acids. The CDR3 loop is CAISLAGDTDTQYF. In DNA form, the CDR3 reads TGTGCCATCAGCCTAGCGGGAGATACAGATACGCAGTATTTT.

The V call is TRBV9, the J call TRBJ1-1, with no clear D. The CDR3 is 13 residues long. The ends were cut back, 0 bases at V and 7 bases at J, with 10 bases in the middle. CDR1 SGDLS and CDR2 YYNGEE come from the germline V gene. The CDR3 sequence: CASSVAGSNEAFF. Written as DNA, the CDR3 is TGTGCCAGCAGCGTAGCAGGTTCGAATGAAGCTTTCTTT.

The chain links TRBV18 to TRBJ2-1, with 8 bases that match TRBD2. J lost 7 bases, V lost 3 bases, and 5 bases had no gene match. Per the germline V gene, CDR1 is KGHSH and CDR2 is LQKENI. The CDR3 contains 14 residues. CDR3 residues: CASSPGTSWNEQFF. The DNA for the CDR3 is TGTGCCAGCTCACCGGGGACTAGTTGGAATGAGCAGTTCTTC.

The J gene is TRBJ2-7, the V gene TRBV7-2; D may be TRBD2 (5 bases). The CDR3 has 13 amino acids. In germline, CDR1 is SGHTA, CDR2 FQGNSA. V shed 6 bases and J shed 0 bases, with 9 bases lying between them. CDR3 sequence: CASRRVGSYEQYF. The CDR3 nucleotides are TGTGCCAGCAGGCGGGTGGGCTCCTACGAGCAGTACTTC. Filled out from reference TRBV7-2 and TRBJ2-7, the complete variable domain reads GAGVSQSPSNKVTEKGKDVELRCDPISGHTALYWYRQSLGQGLEFLIYFQGNSAPDKSGLPSDRFSAERTGGSVSTLTIQRTQQEDSAVYLCASRRVGSYEQYFGPGTRLTVT.

Only one count was recorded for this clone. The chain combines TRBV20-1 with TRBJ1-2; the D gene is possibly TRBD1 (6 bases). V dropped 6 bases and J dropped 4 bases, with 9 bases sitting between them. CDR1 DFQATT and CDR2 SNEGSKA come from the germline V gene (reference sequence). CDR3 length: 11 amino acids. In DNA form, the CDR3 reads TGCAGTGCCCGGACAGTCTATGGCTACACCTTC. Translated, it gives CSARTVYGYTF.

The chain combines TRBV6-6 with TRBJ1-5; tentative D call: TRBD1 (6 bases). This CDR3 spans 15 amino acids. The V end was cut by 0 bases, the J end by 6 bases, with 12 bases between. Germline V gene sequence: CDR1 MNHNY, CDR2 SVGAGI (reference sequence). CDR3 sequence: CASSYSDRRGQPQHF. CDR3 DNA sequence: TGTGCCAGCAGTTACTCTGACAGGCGGGGTCAGCCCCAGCATTTT.

The chain recombines TRBV5-1 with TRBJ2-5, with 14 positions matching TRBD2. Germline values: CDR1 SGHRS, CDR2 YFSETQ. The V gene end was trimmed by 4 bases and the J gene end by 2 bases; junction bases not matched to a gene: 4. This CDR3 is 16 amino acids long. DNA for the CDR3: TGCGCCAGCAGCCTCGGACTAGCGGGGGGTCAAGAGACCCAGTACTTC. Translation gives CASSLGLAGGQETQYF.

V usage is TRBV2 and J usage is TRBJ1-2; no reliable D call. Germline CDR1 is SNHLY and CDR2 is FYNNEI. CDR3 length equals 12 residues. V was trimmed by 4 bases and J by 5 bases, leaving 8 bases between them. The CDR3 sequence: CASSVSAYGYTF. In nucleotides, the CDR3 is TGTGCCAGCAGTGTGTCAGCTTATGGCTACACCTTC.

The chain employs TRBV10-2 and TRBJ2-7; 9 nucleotides line up with TRBD2. V lost 6 bases to trimming and J lost 2 bases; unmatched junction nucleotides: 8. In germline, CDR1 is WSHSY, CDR2 SAAADI. This CDR3 has 15 amino acids. CDR3 sequence reads: CASRDGLAGAYEQYF. The CDR3 DNA reads as TGCGCCAGCAGGGATGGCTTAGCGGGAGCCTACGAGCAGTACTTC.

The chain uses TRBV5-1 and TRBJ2-3; 8 bases line up with TRBD2. The V and J ends lost 1 base and 4 bases, in that order; junction bases with no gene match: 2. Germline loops: CDR1 SGHRS, CDR2 YFSETQ. The CDR3 runs to 14 residues. The CDR3 here is CASSLRLAPDTQYF. The CDR3 DNA reads TGCGCCAGCAGCTTGAGACTAGCGCCAGATACGCAGTATTTT.

This CDR3 is CASSPPGANEKLFF. The CDR3 DNA reads TGTGCCAGCTCACCACCGGGGGCCAATGAAAAACTGTTTTTT. The chain links TRBV18 to TRBJ1-4; maybe TRBD1 (6 bases). Trimming took 0 bases from V and 5 from J, leaving 7 bases between them. The CDR3 has 14 residues. Germline CDR1 KGHSH, CDR2 LQKENI. Full variable domain (rest looked up from reference TRBV18 and TRBJ1-4): NAGVMQNPRHLVRRRGQEARLRCSPMKGHSHVYWYRQLPEEGLKFMVYLQKENIIDESGMPKERFSAEFPKEGPSILRIQQVVRGDSAAYFCASSPPGANEKLFFGSGTQLSVL.